Listed below are T cell receptor beta chains from one sample, sequenced in a study of control samples from healthy donors and cancer patients. Data came from immunoSEQ multiplex PCR; TCRdb stores just in-frame clones and leaves some out. Altogether just over 50,000 clones are present, more than 70% being singletons, with the ten largest covering around two fifths. What was sequenced was PBMCs. These receptors all come from a man in his fifties or sixties with head and neck cancer. Each CDR3 is given with its conserved first and last residue. A D gene is named only where the DNA matches it firmly. Rows give clone size only sometimes, using once, few, many, or a class for an expanded clone.

j_call,clone_size,v_call,d_call,cdr3_nt,cdr3_aa
TRBJ1-6,NA,TRBV9,NA,TGTGCCAGCAGCGTCGAAACCCCAGGACTTGACACAGATAATTCACCCCTCCACTTT,CASSVETPGLDTDNSPLHF
TRBJ2-1,NA,TRBV27,NA,TGTGCCAGTTACAGGGAAGACAATGAGCAGTTCTTC,CASYREDNEQFF
TRBJ2-2,NA,TRBV2,TRBD2,TGTGCCAGCAGTGCCAAGACTAGCATCGGGGAGCTGTTTTTT,CASSAKTSIGELFF
TRBJ2-7,NA,TRBV5-5,TRBD2,TGTGCCAGCAGCCTGGGGCCGGGAGGCGAGCAGTACTTC,CASSLGPGGEQYF
TRBJ1-1,NA,TRBV29-1,TRBD1,TGCAGCGTTGCAGGGGGCGGCACTGAAGCTTTCTTT,CSVAGGGTEAFF
TRBJ1-6,NA,TRBV12-5,NA,TGTGCTAGTGGTTTTGGTTATTCACCCCTCCACTTT,CASGFGYSPLHF
TRBJ2-1,NA,TRBV30,NA,TGTGCCTGGAGTTCGGGGCCCGCTCCCCTCAATGAGCAGTTCTTC,CAWSSGPAPLNEQFF
TRBJ2-2,NA,TRBV2,NA,TGTGCCAGCAGCACGCCCACCCCTACGGTCGGGGAGCTGTTTTTT,CASSTPTPTVGELFF
TRBJ2-7,NA,TRBV5-4,NA,TGTGCCAGCAGCGCTACACGGACGTCGAACGAGCAGTACTTC,CASSATRTSNEQYF
TRBJ1-5,NA,TRBV15,TRBD1,TGTGCCACCAGCAGATTAACAGGGGGCAGCAATCAGCCCCAGCATTTT,CATSRLTGGSNQPQHF
TRBJ2-5,NA,TRBV27,TRBD2,TGTGCCAGCAGTGTCGGTAGACTACTGGGGGGGGGAAGGGCGGAGACCCAGTACTTC,CASSVGRLLGGGRAETQYF
TRBJ1-3,NA,TRBV28,NA,TGTGCCAGCACCGAGCAGGGCACTGGAAACACCATATATTTT,CASTEQGTGNTIYF
TRBJ1-6,NA,TRBV28,NA,TGTGCCAGCAACCCTTACCCACCCCTCCACTTT,CASNPYPPLHF
TRBJ2-7,NA,TRBV5-6,NA,TGTGCCAGCCGCCGACGGGCAACCCCCGAGCAGTACTTC,CASRRRATPEQYF
TRBJ1-2,NA,TRBV9,NA,TGTGCCAGCAGCCTAGCCGGGGAGGGCTATGGCTACACCTTC,CASSLAGEGYGYTF
TRBJ1-1,NA,TRBV5-1,NA,TGCGCCAGCAGCTTAAACAGGGCCATGAACACTGAAGCTTTCTTT,CASSLNRAMNTEAFF
TRBJ2-1,NA,TRBV14,NA,TGTGCCAGCAGCCAAGTTTCACACTACAATGAGCAGTTCTTC,CASSQVSHYNEQFF
TRBJ2-2,NA,TRBV28,NA,TGTGCCAGCAGTCCCAGGGCGGGCACCGGGGAGCTGTTTTTT,CASSPRAGTGELFF
TRBJ2-1,NA,TRBV27,TRBD2,TGTGCCAGCAGTGCCTTAGCGGGAGGGCCCGGTGAGCAGTTCTTC,CASSALAGGPGEQFF
TRBJ2-1,NA,TRBV19,TRBD1,TGTGCCAGTGGAGGGGGACAGGGATACAATGAGCAGTTCTTC,CASGGGQGYNEQFF
TRBJ1-6,once,TRBV4-2,NA,TGTGCCAGCAGCCAAGTAATCGGACTTATCTCCTATAATTCACCCCTCCACTTT,CASSQVIGLISYNSPLHF
TRBJ1-2,NA,TRBV2,NA,TGTGCCAGCAGTGATTCGGGTAGGGGACACTATGGCTACACCTTC,CASSDSGRGHYGYTF
TRBJ1-2,NA,TRBV29-1,NA,TGCAGCGTTGTGCCACCGACAGTGGCGGTCTATGGCTACACCTTC,CSVVPPTVAVYGYTF
TRBJ2-7,NA,TRBV30,TRBD2,TGTGCCTGGAGTGGCGTGTCGGTACTAGCGGGAGTATCCTACGAGCAGTACTTC,CAWSGVSVLAGVSYEQYF
TRBJ1-4,NA,TRBV6-5,NA,TGTGCCAGCAGTTACCACAGGGAAACCGAAAAACTGTTTTTT,CASSYHRETEKLFF
TRBJ2-1,NA,TRBV13,TRBD1,TGTGCCAGCAGCGCACAGGGGACTGAGCAGTTCTTC,CASSAQGTEQFF
TRBJ2-2,NA,TRBV5-1,TRBD2,TGCGCCAGCAGCTTGGAAAGTAGCGGGGGGTCGAACACCGGGGAGCTGTTTTTT,CASSLESSGGSNTGELFF
TRBJ2-7,NA,TRBV18,NA,TGTGCCAGCTCACCACCGCCCGGCAACGAGCAGTACTTC,CASSPPPGNEQYF
TRBJ1-6,NA,TRBV6-2/TRBV6-3,NA,TGTGCCAGCAGTCTCCGGGGGGAGAATTCACCCCTCCACTTT,CASSLRGENSPLHF
TRBJ2-5,NA,TRBV28,NA,TGTGCCAGCAGTTTAGGAATGCGAAACCAAGAGACCCAGTACTTC,CASSLGMRNQETQYF
TRBJ2-1,NA,TRBV9,TRBD2,TGTGCCAGCAGCGTAGGGACTAGCGGGAGACCCTACAATGAGCAGTTCTTC,CASSVGTSGRPYNEQFF
TRBJ2-5,NA,TRBV6-2/TRBV6-3,TRBD2,TGTGCCAGCAGTTTTAGGCTAGCGGGGGATTACCAAGAGACCCAGTACTTC,CASSFRLAGDYQETQYF
TRBJ2-3,once,TRBV2,NA,TGTGCCAGCAGTACTAGCACAGATACGCAGTATTTT,CASSTSTDTQYF
TRBJ1-6,NA,TRBV4-1,NA,TGCGCCAGCAGCCAAGAGGTCCAGGTTCTGGTTTCACCCCTCCACTTT,CASSQEVQVLVSPLHF
TRBJ2-5,NA,TRBV5-1,TRBD2,TGCGCCAGCAGCTTGGGCGGGAGGGCCGAAGAGACCCAGTACTTC,CASSLGGRAEETQYF